Shown below are 29 T cell receptor beta chains from a single sample sequenced in a study of OX40 agonist ivuxolimab in advanced cancers. The data were produced by immunoSEQ multiplex PCR, yet TCRdb's version contains in-frame clones alone and is incomplete. The sample records 150,000 to 190,000 clones, roughly 94% being singletons. The input for sequencing was CD4+ or CD8+ T cells sorted from blood, taken in a trial of the OX40 agonist ivuxolimab. These receptor sequences come from an adult with an advanced solid tumor such as melanoma, head and neck, liver or kidney cancer.

The chain combines TRBV5-1 with TRBJ2-3, with D possibly called TRBD1 or TRBD2 (5 bases each). CDR3 length: 15 residues. The V gene lost 0 bases and the J gene lost 5 bases, with 13 bases spanning the gap. Germline CDR1 is SGHRS and CDR2 is YFSETQ. The CDR3 nucleotides are TGCGCCAGCAGCTTGGCCTCGGGACGGGGAGATACGCAGTATTTT. It translates to CASSLASGRGDTQYF.

The rearrangement links TRBV6-5 to TRBJ1-1; tentatively, D is TRBD1 (5 bases). Germline CDR1 is MNHEY and CDR2 is SVGAGI. There are 15 residues in the CDR3. Trimming shortened V by 0 bases and J by 5 bases, and 13 bases separated the two germline ends. In DNA form, the CDR3 reads TGTGCCAGCAGTTACTCGGCGCAGGGTCAAACTGAAGCTTTCTTT. Translated, it gives CASSYSAQGQTEAFF.

The rearrangement links TRBV5-1 to TRBJ2-4; 10 nucleotides agree with TRBD1. The V segment lost 1 base and the J segment 5 bases; nucleotides outside the gene matches: 6. CDR1 is SGHRS and CDR2 is YFSETQ in the germline V gene. This CDR3 spans 16 amino acids. The CDR3 nucleotides are TGCGCCAGCAGCTTGTGGGGACAGGGGAGGGAAAACATTCAGTACTTC. Its protein is CASSLWGQGRENIQYF. The full variable domain, its missing parts supplied by reference TRBV5-1 and TRBJ2-4, is KAGVTQTPRYLIKTRGQQVTLSCSPISGHRSVSWYQQTPGQGLQFLFEYFSETQRNKGNFPGRFSGRQFSNSRSEMNVSTLELGDSALYLCASSLWGQGRENIQYFGAGTRLSVL.

The chain employs TRBV2 and TRBJ1-4; D is unclear. The CDR3 runs 14 residues. CDR1 and CDR2 from the germline V gene are SNHLY and FYNNEI. Trimming took off 4 bases at V and 6 bases at J, with 12 bases between the two ends. This chain's CDR3 is CASSGRISDEKLFF. Here the CDR3 DNA reads TGTGCCAGCAGTGGGAGGATCAGTGATGAAAAACTGTTTTTT.

The rearrangement joins TRBV6-5 to TRBJ2-5; no clear D gene. CDR3 length: 12 amino acids. The germline V gene encodes CDR1 MNHEY and CDR2 SVGAGI. The ends were cut back, 0 bases at V and 3 bases at J, with 2 bases in the middle. The CDR3 sequence: CASSYSKETQYF. The DNA for the CDR3 is TGTGCCAGCAGTTACTCGAAAGAGACCCAGTACTTC.

CDR3 bases: TGTGCCAGCAGTTTGACAGGGCATGCCTACGAGCAGTACTTC. Translated, it gives CASSLTGHAYEQYF. The chain carries TRBV6-5 and TRBJ2-7; the match to TRBD1 covers 7 bases. Germline CDR1 and CDR2: MNHEY and SVGAGI. CDR3 size: 14 residues. V dropped 4 bases and J dropped 2; count of bases not matched to a gene: 5.

The V call is TRBV7-8, the J call TRBJ2-1; possibly TRBD2 for D (6 bases). Between the trimmed V and J ends, which lost 6 bases and 3 bases, there was a span of 15 bases. This CDR3 comprises 15 residues. Looked up from germline, CDR1 is SGHVS and CDR2 is FQNEAQ. This chain's CDR3 is CASSFGTSFYNEQFF. CDR3 coding DNA: TGTGCCAGCAGTTTCGGAACTAGCTTCTACAATGAGCAGTTCTTC.

The chain employs TRBV7-2 and TRBJ2-1, with 8 positions matching TRBD2. CDR3 length equals 16 residues. The trim removed 2 bases at V and 5 bases at J, leaving 8 bases unmatched. Germline loops: CDR1 SGHTA, CDR2 FQGNSA. Here the CDR3 reads CASSLSGGGTNNEQFF. The CDR3 DNA reads TGTGCCAGCAGCTTAAGTGGCGGGGGGACAAACAATGAGCAGTTCTTC.

The rearrangement joins TRBV9 to TRBJ1-4; D unclear. This CDR3 region has 16 residues. Germline assignment: CDR1 SGDLS and CDR2 YYNGEE. Trimming removed 0 bases at V and 8 bases at J, with 17 bases between. CDR3 residues: CASSVEKTRSSEKLFF. For the CDR3, the DNA is TGTGCCAGCAGCGTAGAAAAGACCAGGTCGTCGGAAAAACTGTTTTTT.

The genes are TRBV6-1 and TRBJ2-5; 8 bases are shared with TRBD1. The CDR3 sequence is 14 residues long. The germline V gene encodes CDR1 MNHNS and CDR2 SASEGT. V shed 3 bases, J shed 4 bases, and the junction held 4 bases outside the gene matches. The CDR3 sequence: CASSDRGPPETQYF. The CDR3 region has the DNA TGTGCCAGCAGTGACAGGGGGCCCCCAGAGACCCAGTACTTC.

A single count supports this clone. J is TRBJ2-2 and V is TRBV28; maybe TRBD2 (5 bases). With 3 bases removed from V and 4 bases from J, the gap between germline ends came to 9 bases. Germline lookup yields CDR1 MDHEN and CDR2 SYDVKM. This CDR3 has 14 residues. The CDR3 loop reads CASSFLAGTGELFF. The CDR3 region has the DNA TGTGCCAGCAGTTTCCTGGCGGGCACCGGGGAGCTGTTTTTT.

CDR3 residues: CASGTRGATGELFF. In DNA form, the CDR3 reads TGTGCCAGCGGGACTCGGGGGGCCACCGGGGAGCTGTTTTTT. V gene TRBV6-6 combines with J gene TRBJ2-2, with TRBD2 as a possible D gene (7 bases). The CDR3 spans 14 residues. The germline gives CDR1 MNHNY, CDR2 SVGAGI (reference sequence). V shed 8 bases and J shed 4 bases, with 14 bases lying between them.

The V and J genes are TRBV7-2 and TRBJ1-6; D gene unclear. This CDR3 region has 13 residues. CDR1 is SGHTA and CDR2 is FQGNSA in the germline V gene. V was trimmed by 5 bases and J by 10 bases, leaving 12 bases between them. CDR3 sequence (DNA): TGTGCCAGCAGCACCGGGATCCGCTCACCCCTCCACTTT. It encodes CASSTGIRSPLHF.

The chain links TRBV5-1 to TRBJ2-7, with a tentative D call TRBD2 (5 bases). V shed 6 bases and J shed 3 bases, with 16 bases lying between them. This CDR3 contains 14 residues. Germline V gene lookup returns CDR1 SGHRS and CDR2 YFSETQ. CDR3 nucleotides: TGCGCCAGCACCGCCGGGGTCGCGATCTACGAGCAGTACTTC. Its protein product is CASTAGVAIYEQYF.

The chain recombines TRBV5-4 with TRBJ2-4; D is possibly TRBD1 (6 bases). Germline CDR1 SGHNT, CDR2 YYREEE (reference sequence). V lost 7 bases and J 0 bases, leaving 23 bases between the germline ends. The CDR3 has 18 amino acids. CDR3 sequence: CASHSLVTGGLAKNIQYF. In nucleotides, the CDR3 is TGTGCCAGCCACAGCTTGGTGACAGGCGGCCTAGCCAAAAACATTCAGTACTTC.

The V and J genes are TRBV6-5 and TRBJ2-7; D call uncertain. Germline assignment: CDR1 MNHEY and CDR2 SVGAGI. The V gene lost 0 bases and the J gene lost 0 bases, with 9 bases spanning the gap. This CDR3 spans 15 amino acids. The CDR3 region is CASSYSLGVSYEQYF. DNA of the CDR3: TGTGCCAGCAGTTACTCCCTTGGGGTCTCCTACGAGCAGTACTTC.

The chain recombines TRBV27 with TRBJ2-7, with TRBD1 matching over 11 bases. J was trimmed by 4 bases and V by 7 bases; bases with no gene match: 15. The CDR3 has 17 residues. Germline V CDR1 and CDR2: MNHEY, SMNVEV (reference sequence). The CDR3 DNA reads as TGTGCCAGCACCGTCGCCGTCGGACAGGGGGCTATGTACGAGCAGTACTTC. It is translated as CASTVAVGQGAMYEQYF.

The gene calls are TRBV2 and TRBJ2-3; 8 nucleotides line up with TRBD1. This CDR3 has 15 amino acids. Looked up from germline, CDR1 is SNHLY and CDR2 is FYNNEI. V was pared by 4 bases and J by 2 bases, with 5 bases of the junction left unmatched. CDR3 DNA sequence: TGTGCCAGCAGTGGACGGACAGGGCCCACAGATACGCAGTATTTT. Protein: CASSGRTGPTDTQYF.

The chain joins TRBV9 to TRBJ2-3; possibly TRBD2 for D (5 bases). Per the germline V gene, CDR1 is SGDLS and CDR2 is YYNGEE. Trimming cost V 5 bases and J 0 bases, with 10 bases left between them. The CDR3 consists of 14 residues. Written as DNA, the CDR3 is TGTGCCAGCAGTCAAGCGGTTAGCACAGATACGCAGTATTTT. As protein: CASSQAVSTDTQYF.

The V and J genes are TRBV18 and TRBJ2-1; D gene unclear. CDR3 length: 12 amino acids. CDR1 and CDR2 (germline): KGHSH, LQKENI. Trimming cost V 3 bases and J 9 bases, with 9 bases left between them. As DNA, the CDR3 is TGTGCCAGCTCACCTTTAGGTATTGAGCAGTTCTTC. Translated, it gives CASSPLGIEQFF.

V usage is TRBV5-1 and J usage is TRBJ1-3; no clear D gene. There are 14 residues in the CDR3. V shed 4 bases and J shed 0 bases, with 8 bases lying between them. The germline V gene has CDR1 SGHRS and CDR2 YFSETQ. In nucleotides, the CDR3 is TGCGCCAGCAGCCTTCAGCCCTCTGGAAACACCATATATTTT. It specifies CASSLQPSGNTIYF.

This clone was seen once. The gene calls are TRBV2 and TRBJ2-1; 13 positions agree with TRBD2. Germline CDR1 and CDR2: SNHLY and FYNNEI. Trimming cost V 6 bases and J 10 bases; bases outside gene matches: 15. The CDR3 covers 17 residues. CDR3 amino acids: CASRGGLAGPVVKEQFF. Written as DNA, the CDR3 is TGTGCCAGCAGGGGGGGACTAGCGGGACCCGTTGTGAAGGAGCAGTTCTTC.

The chain is built from TRBV27 and TRBJ2-2, with 8 bases aligning to TRBD1. Losses at the gene ends were 7 bases for V and 6 bases for J; bases not matched to a gene: 10. The CDR3 has 15 residues. Per the germline V gene, CDR1 is MNHEY and CDR2 is SMNVEV (reference sequence). The CDR3 nucleotides read TGTGCCAGCACCTGGACAGGGAAAATCTCCGGGGAGCTGTTTTTT. It encodes CASTWTGKISGELFF.

This clone was counted once. V is TRBV5-6 and J is TRBJ1-5, with 7 bases identical to TRBD1. Trimming at V came to 2 bases and at J to 7 bases, leaving 9 bases not matched to a gene. CDR1 is SGHDT and CDR2 is YYEEEE in the germline V gene. The CDR3 is 15 residues long. The CDR3 sequence is CASSLGDRVGQPQHF. CDR3 sequence (DNA): TGTGCCAGCAGCTTAGGCGACAGGGTCGGGCAGCCCCAGCATTTT.

This clone has ten or more counts. The chain couples TRBV7-3 to TRBJ2-1, with D perhaps matching TRBD2 (10 bases). CDR3 length: 17 residues. Germline CDR1 SGHTA, CDR2 FQGTGA. Trimming left V 3 bases short and J 7 bases short, with 22 bases between. CDR3 in amino acids: CASSFLAGVGTGNEQFF. In DNA, the CDR3 is TGTGCCAGCAGCTTCCTAGCGGGAGTGGGGACAGGGAATGAGCAGTTCTTC.

This rearrangement joins TRBV11-3 to TRBJ2-3, with D possibly being TRBD1 (5 bases). The CDR3 covers 13 residues. Per the germline V gene, CDR1 is SGHNT and CDR2 is YENEEA. Trimming stripped 4 bases from V and 3 bases from J, with 8 bases between. CDR3 sequence reads: CASSSTGTDTQYF. DNA for the CDR3: TGTGCCAGCAGCTCAACAGGTACAGATACGCAGTATTTT. The entire variable domain, with the rest obtained from reference TRBV11-3 and TRBJ2-3, is as follows: EAGVVQSPRYKIIEKKQPVAFWCNPISGHNTLYWYLQNLGQGPELLIRYENEEAVDDSQLPKDRFSAERLKGVDSTLKIQPAELGDSAVYLCASSSTGTDTQYFGPGTRLTVL.

This sequence joins TRBV11-3 and TRBJ2-2; 9 bases align to TRBD1. Per the germline V gene, CDR1 is SGHNT and CDR2 is YENEEA. The V and J ends lost 2 bases and 6 bases, in that order; junction bases with no gene match: 4. The CDR3 contains 15 residues. The DNA for the CDR3 is TGTGCCAGCAGCTTACGGGACAGGGACTCCGGGGAGCTGTTTTTT. This gives the protein CASSLRDRDSGELFF.

The CDR3 sequence: CASSPPDGNYGYTF. CDR3 bases: TGTGCCAGCTCACCACCGGATGGGAACTATGGCTACACCTTC. The J gene is TRBJ1-2, the V gene TRBV18, with D unclear. The CDR3 length is 14 residues. The V end was cut by 0 bases, the J end by 2 bases, with 7 bases between. The germline V gene encodes CDR1 KGHSH and CDR2 LQKENI. The full variable domain, rest sourced from reference TRBV18 and TRBJ1-2, is NAGVMQNPRHLVRRRGQEARLRCSPMKGHSHVYWYRQLPEEGLKFMVYLQKENIIDESGMPKERFSAEFPKEGPSILRIQQVVRGDSAAYFCASSPPDGNYGYTFGSGTRLTVV.

The V and J genes are TRBV12-5 and TRBJ1-2; perhaps TRBD1 as D (6 bases). Trimming took off 2 bases at V and 8 bases at J, with 18 bases between the two ends. Germline V gives CDR1 LGHNT, CDR2 FRNRAP. This CDR3 is 15 amino acids long. CDR3 nucleotides: TGTGCTAGTGGTTTGATGGGACACATAGCACCCGGCTACACCTTC. Protein: CASGLMGHIAPGYTF. Supplemented by reference TRBV12-5 and TRBJ1-2, the full variable domain reads DARVTQTPRHKVTEMGQEVTMRCQPILGHNTVFWYRQTMMQGLELLAYFRNRAPLDDSGMPKDRFSAEMPDATLATLKIQPSEPRDSAVYFCASGLMGHIAPGYTFGSGTRLTVV.